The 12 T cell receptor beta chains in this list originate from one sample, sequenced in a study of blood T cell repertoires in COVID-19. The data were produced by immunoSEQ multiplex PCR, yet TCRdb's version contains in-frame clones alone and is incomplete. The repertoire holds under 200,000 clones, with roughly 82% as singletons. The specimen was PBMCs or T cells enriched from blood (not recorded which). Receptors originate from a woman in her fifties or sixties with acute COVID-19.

CDR3 loop: CASSNAGGYEQYF. CDR3 nucleotide sequence: TGCGCCAGCAGCAACGCAGGGGGGTACGAGCAGTACTTC. The chain links TRBV5-1 to TRBJ2-7; the D gene is possibly TRBD1 (7 bases). CDR3 size: 13 residues. Trimming removed 4 bases at V and 4 bases at J, with 12 bases between. CDR1 and CDR2 from the germline V gene are SGHRS and YFSETQ.

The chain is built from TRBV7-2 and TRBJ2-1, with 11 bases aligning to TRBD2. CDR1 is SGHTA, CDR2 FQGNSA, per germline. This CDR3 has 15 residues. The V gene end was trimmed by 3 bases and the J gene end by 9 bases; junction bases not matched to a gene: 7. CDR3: CASSFTSGGGGEQFF. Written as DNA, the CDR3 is TGTGCCAGCAGCTTTACTAGCGGGGGAGGAGGTGAGCAGTTCTTC. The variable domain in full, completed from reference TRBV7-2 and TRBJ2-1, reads GAGVSQSPSNKVTEKGKDVELRCDPISGHTALYWYRQSLGQGLEFLIYFQGNSAPDKSGLPSDRFSAERTGGSVSTLTIQRTQQEDSAVYLCASSFTSGGGGEQFFGPGTRLTVL.

The CDR3 is CASSQTGSGGAVWNEQYV. DNA for the CDR3: TGTGCCAGCAGCCAGACGGGGAGCGGGGGGGCGGTCTGGAACGAGCAGTACGTC. The gene calls are TRBV5-5 and TRBJ2-7; 10 bases map to TRBD2. CDR3 length: 18 amino acids. CDR1 is SGHKS, CDR2 YYEKEE, per germline (reference sequence). With 4 bases clipped from V and 5 bases from J, the junction kept 18 bases outside the gene matches.

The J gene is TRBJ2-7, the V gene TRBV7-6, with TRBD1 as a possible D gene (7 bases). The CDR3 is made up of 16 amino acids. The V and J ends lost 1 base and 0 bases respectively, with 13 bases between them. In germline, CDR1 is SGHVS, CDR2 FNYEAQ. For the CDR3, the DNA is TGTGCCAGCAGCTTAGGGCCCAGGGGGGCCTCCTACGAGCAGTACTTC. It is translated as CASSLGPRGASYEQYF.

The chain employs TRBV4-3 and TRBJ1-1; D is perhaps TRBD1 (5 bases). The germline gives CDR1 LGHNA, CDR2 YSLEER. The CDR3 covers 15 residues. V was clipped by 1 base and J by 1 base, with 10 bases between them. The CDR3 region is CASSQGGGPNTEAFF. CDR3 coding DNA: TGCGCCAGCAGCCAAGGGGGCGGTCCGAACACTGAAGCTTTCTTT.

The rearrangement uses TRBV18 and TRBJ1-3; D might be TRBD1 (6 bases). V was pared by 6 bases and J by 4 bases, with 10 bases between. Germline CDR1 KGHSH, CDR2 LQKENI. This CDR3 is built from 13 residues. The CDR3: CASSVGHGNTIYF. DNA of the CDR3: TGTGCCAGCTCTGTGGGACACGGAAACACCATATATTTT.

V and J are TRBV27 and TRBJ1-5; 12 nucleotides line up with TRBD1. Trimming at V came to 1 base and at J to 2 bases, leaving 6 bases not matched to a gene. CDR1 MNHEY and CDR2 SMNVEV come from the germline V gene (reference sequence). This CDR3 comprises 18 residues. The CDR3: CASSLYGTGGNGNQPQHF. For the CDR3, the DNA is TGTGCCAGCAGTTTATACGGGACAGGGGGCAATGGCAATCAGCCCCAGCATTTT.

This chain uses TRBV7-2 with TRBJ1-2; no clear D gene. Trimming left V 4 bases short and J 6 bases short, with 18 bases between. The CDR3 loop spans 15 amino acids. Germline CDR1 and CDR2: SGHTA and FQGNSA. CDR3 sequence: CASSSAGPNRDGYTF. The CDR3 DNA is TGTGCCAGCAGCTCAGCAGGTCCCAACAGAGATGGCTACACCTTC.

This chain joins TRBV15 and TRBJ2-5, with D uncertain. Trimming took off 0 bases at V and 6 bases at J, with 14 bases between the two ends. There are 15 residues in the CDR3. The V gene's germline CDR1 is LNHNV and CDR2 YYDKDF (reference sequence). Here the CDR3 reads CATSRERGIQQTQYF. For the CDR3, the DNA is TGTGCCACCAGCAGAGAAAGAGGAATTCAACAGACCCAGTACTTC. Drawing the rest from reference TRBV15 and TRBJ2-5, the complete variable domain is DAMVIQNPRYQVTQFGKPVTLSCSQTLNHNVMYWYQQKSSQAPKLLFHYYDKDFNNEADTPDNFQSRRPNTSFCFLDIRSPGLGDTAMYLCATSRERGIQQTQYFGPGTRLLVL.

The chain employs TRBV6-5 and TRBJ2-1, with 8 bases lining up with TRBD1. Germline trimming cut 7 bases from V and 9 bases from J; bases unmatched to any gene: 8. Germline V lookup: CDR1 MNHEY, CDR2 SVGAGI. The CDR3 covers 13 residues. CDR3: CASTVTGDVEQFF. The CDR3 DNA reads TGTGCCAGCACAGTGACAGGGGATGTTGAGCAGTTCTTC.

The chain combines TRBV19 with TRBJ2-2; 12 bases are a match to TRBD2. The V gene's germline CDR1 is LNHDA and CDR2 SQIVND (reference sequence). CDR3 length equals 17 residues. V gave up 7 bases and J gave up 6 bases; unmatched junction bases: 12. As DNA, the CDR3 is TGTGCCAGTATCCTCACGAAGACTAGCGGGAGCGCCGGGGAGCTGTTTTTT. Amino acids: CASILTKTSGSAGELFF.

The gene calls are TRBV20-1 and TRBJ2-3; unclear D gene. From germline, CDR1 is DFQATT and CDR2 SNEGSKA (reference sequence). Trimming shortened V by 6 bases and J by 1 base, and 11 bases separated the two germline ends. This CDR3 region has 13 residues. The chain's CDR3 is CSASPQGTDTQYF. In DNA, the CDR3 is TGCAGTGCCAGTCCGCAGGGCACAGATACGCAGTATTTT.